This T cell receptor (beta chain) was sequenced in a study of T cell clones after liver transplantation. Study information: As an antigen-independent comparator, third-party-reactive TCRbeta sequences came from pre-transplant mixed lymphocyte reactions. Tolerant meant at least one year fully off immunosuppression without liver enzymes above twice normal. Study-level points and caveats: Post-transplant time points were not standardized, so conclusions are preliminary. Compared with third party-reactive sequences, donor-reactive ones declined more, independent of withdrawal success.

The CDR3 loop spans 16 amino acids. The V end lost 1 base, the J end lost 0 bases, and 7 bases lay between the germline ends. From germline, CDR1 is SGHTA and CDR2 FQGTGA. Data came from immunoSEQ multiplex PCR; TCRdb stores just in-frame clones and leaves some out. The sample carries roughly 49,000 clones, 70% to 75% recorded once. A note on this clone: Its matching antigen is unknown.

The chain couples TRBV7-3 to TRBJ2-6; D gene unclear. This TCR was recovered from a human patient who received a liver transplant. The graft donor may account for some of the T cells. Material: CD4+ T cells from blood, obtained approximately 54 months after liver transplant. The CDR3 nucleotides read TGTGCCAGCAGCTTAATGGCTAGCTCTGGGGCCAACGTCCTGACTTTC. The encoded protein is CASSLMASSGANVLTF.